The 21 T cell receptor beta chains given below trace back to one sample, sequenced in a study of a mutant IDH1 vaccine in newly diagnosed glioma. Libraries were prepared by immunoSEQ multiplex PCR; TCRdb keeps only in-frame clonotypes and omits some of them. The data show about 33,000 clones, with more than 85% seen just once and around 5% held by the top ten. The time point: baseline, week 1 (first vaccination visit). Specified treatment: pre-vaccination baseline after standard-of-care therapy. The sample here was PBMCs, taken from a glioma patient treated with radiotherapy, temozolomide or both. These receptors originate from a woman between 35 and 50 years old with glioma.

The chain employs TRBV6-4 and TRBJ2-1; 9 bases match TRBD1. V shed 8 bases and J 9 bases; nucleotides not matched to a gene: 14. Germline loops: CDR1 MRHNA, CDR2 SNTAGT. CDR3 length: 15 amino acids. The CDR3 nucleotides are TGTGCCAGCGGCCCGGGACAGGGCTCCGGTGGTGAGCAGTTCTTC. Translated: CASGPGQGSGGEQFF.

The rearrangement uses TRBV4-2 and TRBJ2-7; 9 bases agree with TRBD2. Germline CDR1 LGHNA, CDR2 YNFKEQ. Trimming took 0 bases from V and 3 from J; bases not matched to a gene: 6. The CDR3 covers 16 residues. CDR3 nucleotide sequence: TGTGCCAGCAGCCAAGATTACGAGACTAGCGGCTACGAGCAGTACTTC. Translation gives CASSQDYETSGYEQYF.

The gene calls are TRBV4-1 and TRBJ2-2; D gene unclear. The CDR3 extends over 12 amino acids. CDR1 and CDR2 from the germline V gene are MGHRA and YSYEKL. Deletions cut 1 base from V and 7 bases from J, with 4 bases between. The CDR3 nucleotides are TGCGCCAGCAGCCAAGGGTTCGGGGAGCTGTTTTTT. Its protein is CASSQGFGELFF.

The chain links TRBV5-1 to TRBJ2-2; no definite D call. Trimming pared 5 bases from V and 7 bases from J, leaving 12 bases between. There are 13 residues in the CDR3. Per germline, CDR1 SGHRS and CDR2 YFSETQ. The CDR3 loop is CASRVSGIGELFF. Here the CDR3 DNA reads TGCGCCAGCAGAGTGTCAGGTATCGGGGAGCTGTTTTTT. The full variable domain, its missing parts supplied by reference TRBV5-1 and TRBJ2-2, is KAGVTQTPRYLIKTRGQQVTLSCSPISGHRSVSWYQQTPGQGLQFLFEYFSETQRNKGNFPGRFSGRQFSNSRSEMNVSTLELGDSALYLCASRVSGIGELFFGEGSRLTVL.

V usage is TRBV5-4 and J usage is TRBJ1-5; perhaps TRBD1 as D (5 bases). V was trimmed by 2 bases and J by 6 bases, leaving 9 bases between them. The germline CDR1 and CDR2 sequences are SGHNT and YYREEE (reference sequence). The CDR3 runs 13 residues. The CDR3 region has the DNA TGTGCCAGCAGCTTTCAGGGAGGTCAGCCCCAGCATTTT. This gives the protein CASSFQGGQPQHF. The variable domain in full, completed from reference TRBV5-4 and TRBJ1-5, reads ETGVTQSPTHLIKTRGQQVTLRCSSQSGHNTVSWYQQALGQGPQFIFQYYREEENGRGNFPPRFSGLQFPNYSSELNVNALELDDSALYLCASSFQGGQPQHFGDGTRLSIL.

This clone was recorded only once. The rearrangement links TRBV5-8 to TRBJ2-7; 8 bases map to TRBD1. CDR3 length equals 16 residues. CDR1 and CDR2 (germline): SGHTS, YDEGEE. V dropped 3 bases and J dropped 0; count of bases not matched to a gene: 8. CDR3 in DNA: TGTGCCAGCAGCTGGCCGGGACAGGAGAGCTCCTACGAGCAGTACTTC. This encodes CASSWPGQESSYEQYF.

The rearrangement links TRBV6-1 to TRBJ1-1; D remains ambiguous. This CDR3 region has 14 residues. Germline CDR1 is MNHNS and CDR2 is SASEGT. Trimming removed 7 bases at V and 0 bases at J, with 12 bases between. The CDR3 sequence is CASKSTDMNTEAFF. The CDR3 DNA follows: TGTGCCAGCAAGAGTACAGATATGAACACTGAAGCTTTCTTT.

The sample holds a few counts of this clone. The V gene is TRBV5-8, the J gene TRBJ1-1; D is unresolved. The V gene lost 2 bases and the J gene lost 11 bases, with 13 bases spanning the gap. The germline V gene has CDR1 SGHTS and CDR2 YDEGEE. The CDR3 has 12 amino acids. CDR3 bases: TGTGCCAGCAGCTTTGACACCCTAGGCGCTTTCTTT. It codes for CASSFDTLGAFF.

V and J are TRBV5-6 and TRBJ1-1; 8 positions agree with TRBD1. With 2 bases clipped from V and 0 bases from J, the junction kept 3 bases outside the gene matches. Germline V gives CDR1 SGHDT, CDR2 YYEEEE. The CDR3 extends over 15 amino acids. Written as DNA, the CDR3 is TGTGCCAGCAGCTTTTGGACAGGGCTGAACACTGAAGCTTTCTTT. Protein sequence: CASSFWTGLNTEAFF.

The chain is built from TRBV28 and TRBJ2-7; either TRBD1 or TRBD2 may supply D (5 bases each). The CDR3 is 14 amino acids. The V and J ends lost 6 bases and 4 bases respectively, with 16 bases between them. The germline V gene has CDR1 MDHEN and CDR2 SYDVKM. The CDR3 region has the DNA TGTGCCAGCAGGGGGGTCGGGCGGACATACGAGCAGTACTTC. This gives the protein CASRGVGRTYEQYF.

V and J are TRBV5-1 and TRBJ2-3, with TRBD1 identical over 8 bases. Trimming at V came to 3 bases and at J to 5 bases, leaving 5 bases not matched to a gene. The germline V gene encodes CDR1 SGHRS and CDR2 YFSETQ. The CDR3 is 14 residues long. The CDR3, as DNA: TGCGCCAGCAGCTCCCGACAGGGGCAAGATACGCAGTATTTT. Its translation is CASSSRQGQDTQYF.

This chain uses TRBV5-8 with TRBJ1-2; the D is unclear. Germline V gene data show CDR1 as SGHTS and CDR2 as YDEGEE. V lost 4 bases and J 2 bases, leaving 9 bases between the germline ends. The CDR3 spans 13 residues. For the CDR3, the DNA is TGTGCCAGCAGCAGGGATTTCAACTATGGCTACACCTTC. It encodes CASSRDFNYGYTF. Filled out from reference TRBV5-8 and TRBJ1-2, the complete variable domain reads EAGVTQSPTHLIKTRGQQATLRCSPISGHTSVYWYQQALGLGLQFLLWYDEGEERNRGNFPPRFSGRQFPNYSSELNVNALELEDSALYLCASSRDFNYGYTFGSGTRLTVV.

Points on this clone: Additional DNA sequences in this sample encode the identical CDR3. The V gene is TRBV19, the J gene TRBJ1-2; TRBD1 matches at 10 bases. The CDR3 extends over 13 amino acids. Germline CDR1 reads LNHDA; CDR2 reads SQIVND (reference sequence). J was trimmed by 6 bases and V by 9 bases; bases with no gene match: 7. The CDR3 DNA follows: TGTGCCAGCACACGGGGACAGGGGAATGGCTACACCTTC. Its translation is CASTRGQGNGYTF.

CDR3: CASSLAGTGTYNEQFF. The CDR3 nucleotides read TGCGCCAGCAGCTTGGCCGGGACAGGGACCTACAATGAGCAGTTCTTC. V is TRBV5-1 and J is TRBJ2-1; 9 nucleotides agree with TRBD1. This CDR3 contains 16 residues. The germline V gene has CDR1 SGHRS and CDR2 YFSETQ. J was trimmed by 2 bases and V by 0 bases; bases with no gene match: 3.

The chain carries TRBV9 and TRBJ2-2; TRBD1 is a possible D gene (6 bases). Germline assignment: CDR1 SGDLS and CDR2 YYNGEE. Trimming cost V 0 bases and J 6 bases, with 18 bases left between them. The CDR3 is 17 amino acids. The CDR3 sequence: CASSVGLGRGVPGELFF. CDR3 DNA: TGTGCCAGCAGCGTAGGTCTCGGCAGGGGAGTTCCCGGGGAGCTGTTTTTT.

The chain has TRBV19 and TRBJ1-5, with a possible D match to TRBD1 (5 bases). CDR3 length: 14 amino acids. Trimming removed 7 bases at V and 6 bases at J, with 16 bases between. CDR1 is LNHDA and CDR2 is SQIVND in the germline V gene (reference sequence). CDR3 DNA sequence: TGTGCCAGTATTCAATCCCGCGGGGGTCAGCCCCAGCATTTT. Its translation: CASIQSRGGQPQHF.

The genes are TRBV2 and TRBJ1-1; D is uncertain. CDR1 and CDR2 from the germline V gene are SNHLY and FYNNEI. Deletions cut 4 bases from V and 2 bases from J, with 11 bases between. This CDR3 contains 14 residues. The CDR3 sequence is CASSGGNINTEAFF. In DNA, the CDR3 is TGTGCCAGCAGTGGTGGGAACATAAACACTGAAGCTTTCTTT. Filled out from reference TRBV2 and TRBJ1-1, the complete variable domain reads EPEVTQTPSHQVTQMGQEVILRCVPISNHLYFYWYRQILGQKVEFLVSFYNNEISEKSEIFDDQFSVERPDGSNFTLKIRSTKLEDSAMYFCASSGGNINTEAFFGQGTRLTVV.

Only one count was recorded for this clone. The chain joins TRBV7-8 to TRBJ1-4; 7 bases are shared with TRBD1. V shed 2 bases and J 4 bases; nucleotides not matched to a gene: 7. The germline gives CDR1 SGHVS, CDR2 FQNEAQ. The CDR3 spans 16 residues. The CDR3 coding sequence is TGTGCCAGCAGCTTAATCCCCGGGACAGTTAATGAAAAACTGTTTTTT. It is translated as CASSLIPGTVNEKLFF.

The CDR3 reads CASSDRQGRNSPLHF. The CDR3 nucleotides read TGTGCCAGCAGTGACCGACAGGGTCGGAATTCACCCCTCCACTTT. The V call is TRBV6-1, the J call TRBJ1-6; 7 bases line up with TRBD1. The CDR3 loop spans 15 amino acids. Per germline, CDR1 MNHNS and CDR2 SASEGT. J gave up 7 bases and V 3 bases, and 6 bases lay outside the gene matches.

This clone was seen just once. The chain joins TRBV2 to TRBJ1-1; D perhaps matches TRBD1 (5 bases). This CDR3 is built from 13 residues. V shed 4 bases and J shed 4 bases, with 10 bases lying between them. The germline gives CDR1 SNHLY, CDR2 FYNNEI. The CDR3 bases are TGTGCCAGCAGTGGGCAGGGAATCACTGAAGCTTTCTTT. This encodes CASSGQGITEAFF.

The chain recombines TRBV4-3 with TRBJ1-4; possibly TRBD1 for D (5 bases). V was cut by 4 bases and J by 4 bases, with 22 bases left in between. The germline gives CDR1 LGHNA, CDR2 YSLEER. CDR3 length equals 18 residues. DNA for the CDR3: TGCGCCAGCAGCCCGCATGAGTCAGGGATTGTCGGTAATGAAAAACTGTTTTTT. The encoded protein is CASSPHESGIVGNEKLFF.